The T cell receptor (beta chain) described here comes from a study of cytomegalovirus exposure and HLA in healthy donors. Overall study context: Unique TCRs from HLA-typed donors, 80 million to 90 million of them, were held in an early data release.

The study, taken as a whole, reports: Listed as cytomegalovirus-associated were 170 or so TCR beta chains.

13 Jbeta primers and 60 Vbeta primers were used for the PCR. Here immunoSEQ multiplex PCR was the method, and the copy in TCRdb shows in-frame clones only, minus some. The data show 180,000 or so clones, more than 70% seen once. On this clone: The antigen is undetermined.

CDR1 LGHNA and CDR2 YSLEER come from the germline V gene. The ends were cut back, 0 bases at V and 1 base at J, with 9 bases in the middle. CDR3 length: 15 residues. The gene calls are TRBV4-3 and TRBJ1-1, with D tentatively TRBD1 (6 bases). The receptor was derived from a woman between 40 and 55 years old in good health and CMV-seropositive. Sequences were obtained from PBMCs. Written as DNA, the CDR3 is TGCGCCAGCAGCCAAGAATCCAGGGGGAACACTGAAGCTTTCTTT. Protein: CASSQESRGNTEAFF.